Listed below are T cell receptor beta chains from one sample, sequenced in a study of early T cells in non-severe SARS-CoV-2 infection. TCRdb re-analysed the 5' RACE reads in MiXCR, keeping a single row per CDR3 protein. The sample lists 30,000 to 45,000 distinct CDR3 sequences, around 3.9% occurring once. The specimen sequenced was whole blood. The receptors were gathered from an adult who was a healthcare worker with PCR-confirmed SARS-CoV-2 infection or an uninfected control (not recorded which). Each CDR3 is given with its conserved first and last residue. D genes are given only for firm matches. For some rows the clone size is stated as once, few or many, or as a class when expanded; others skip it.

>many|TRBJ2-3|.|15|TRBV7-8
TGTGCCAGCAGCTTAGGCGCATGGAGGACAGATACGCAGTATTTT
CASSLGAWRTDTQYF
>many|TRBJ2-3|.|16|TRBV7-6
TGTGCCACGGCCCTGGGAACAGGGCCTAGCACAGATACGCAGTATTTT
CATALGTGPSTDTQYF
>.|TRBJ2-7|.|16|TRBV28
TGTGCCAGTGTGGATGTACTTTCCCCGATTTCCTACGAGCAGTACTTC
CASVDVLSPISYEQYF
>many|TRBJ2-3|TRBD2|17|TRBV7-2
TGTGCCAGCAGCTCCAGCTCCCTAGCGGGATGGAGTGGTACGCAGTATTTT
CASSSSSLAGWSGTQYF
>.|TRBJ2-7|.|13|TRBV29-1
TGCAGCGTTGAAGAGGTTCTCTCCTACGAGCAGTACTTC
CSVEEVLSYEQYF
>many|TRBJ2-1|.|15|TRBV5-1
TGCGCCAGCAGCTTGACAGGGATCACGAACAATGAGCAGTTCTTC
CASSLTGITNNEQFF
>many|TRBJ2-3|TRBD2|17|TRBV5-8
TGTGCCAGCAGCTTCTCGGCTAGCGGGATCCTCACAGATACGCAGTATTTT
CASSFSASGILTDTQYF
>many|TRBJ1-1|.|12|TRBV5-1
TGCGCCAGCAGCTCGGATGGGGCTGAAGCTTTCTTT
CASSSDGAEAFF
>few|TRBJ2-1|.|14|TRBV11-2
TGTGCCAGCAGCTTAGGAGCGGCGAACAATGAGCAGTTCTTC
CASSLGAANNEQFF
>many|TRBJ2-5|.|15|TRBV7-3
TGTGCCAGCAGCTTAGGGGGGAGAGCCGAAGAGACCCAGTACTTC
CASSLGGRAEETQYF
>many|TRBJ1-5|.|13|TRBV4-1
TGCGCCAGCAGCCAAGATCGGGGTCAGCCCCAGCATTTT
CASSQDRGQPQHF
>many|TRBJ2-6|.|14|TRBV7-9
TGTGCCAGCAGGGATGAAACTGGGGCCAACGTCCTGACTTTC
CASRDETGANVLTF
>many|TRBJ2-7|TRBD2|15|TRBV4-1
TGCGCCAGCAGCCAGGCCGGGACTAGTGCCTACGAGCAGTACTTC
CASSQAGTSAYEQYF
>few|TRBJ1-2|.|18|TRBV19
TGTGCCAGTAGTGGGTCGTTCGGAGACCGTATCGCTAACTATGGCTACACCTTC
CASSGSFGDRIANYGYTF
>.|TRBJ2-5|.|12|TRBV29-1
TGCAGCGTTGTAAGGGGAGGAGAGACCCAGTACTTC
CSVVRGGETQYF
>many|TRBJ1-6|.|16|TRBV5-4
TGTGCCAGCAGCCCCGAGTTACGGGTGGTGGATTCACCCCTCCACTTT
CASSPELRVVDSPLHF
>many|TRBJ1-1|.|13|TRBV5-1
TGCGCCAGCAGCAGAACAGTGAACACTGAAGCTTTCTTT
CASSRTVNTEAFF
>many|TRBJ1-5|.|11|TRBV6-5
TGTGCCAGCGGGTTTTGGTCAGCCCAGCATTTT
CASGFWSAQHF
>many|TRBJ1-5|TRBD1|15|TRBV6-1
TGTGCCAGCAGTGAGGCAGGGGGCGGCAATCAGCCCCAGCATTTT
CASSEAGGGNQPQHF
>many|TRBJ2-1|TRBD2|19|TRBV4-1
TGCGCCAGCAGGCCCACAGGAGGACTAGCGGGAGGAGGGTGGAATGAGCAGTTCTTC
CASRPTGGLAGGGWNEQFF
>many|TRBJ2-2|.|12|TRBV20-1
TGCAGTGCTGGACGGGCCTCCGGGGAGCTGTTTTTT
CSAGRASGELFF
>many|TRBJ1-2|.|17|TRBV6-5
TGTGCCAGCAGATCCCCGGGCGGGGGGGATCGACTCTATGGCTACACCTTC
CASRSPGGGDRLYGYTF
>many|TRBJ2-1|TRBD1|15|TRBV19
TGTGCCAGCCATGGGACAGGGTCTGCCCGTTATGAGCAGTTCTTC
CASHGTGSARYEQFF
>few|TRBJ1-2|.|18|TRBV5-7
TGTGCCAGCAGCTTTTTGTTGGGCAGGGAGCTGGTTAACTATGGCTACACCTTC
CASSFLLGRELVNYGYTF
>few|TRBJ2-5|TRBD2|14|TRBV7-2
TGTGCCAGCAGCCAACTAGCGAACCAAGAGACCCAGTACTTC
CASSQLANQETQYF
>many|TRBJ1-6|.|15|TRBV9
TGTGCCAGCAGCGTAGGGGACGGGTATAATTCACCCCTCCACTTT
CASSVGDGYNSPLHF
>many|TRBJ2-2|.|9|TRBV29-1
TGCAGCGTTAACGGGGAGCTGTTTTTT
CSVNGELFF
>few|TRBJ2-3|TRBD2|14|TRBV6-2/TRBV6-3
TGTGCCAGCGAAGGAGCGGGAGTTGATGATACGCAGTATTTT
CASEGAGVDDTQYF